The 13 T cell receptor beta chains reported below all come from one sample, sequenced in a study. Via MiXCR, TCRdb re-called the RT-PCR reads, giving one row per CDR3 protein. The sample lists about 700,000 distinct CDR3 sequences, more than 13% occurring once. Input material: memory CD4+ T cells from blood. Receptor source: a female donor in good health, serving as a healthy control.

This chain uses TRBV4-3 with TRBJ2-3, with D possibly called TRBD1 or TRBD2 (5 bases each). In germline, CDR1 is LGHNA, CDR2 YSLEER. The CDR3 is 15 residues long. With 4 bases removed from V and 2 bases from J, the gap between germline ends came to 13 bases. The CDR3 DNA reads TGCGCCAGCAGCCCTACTGGGGGTTACACAGATACGCAGTATTTT. Translating it yields CASSPTGGYTDTQYF.

The chain is built from TRBV6-2 or TRBV6-3 and TRBJ2-1; D might be TRBD1 (5 bases). The CDR3 is made up of 16 amino acids. In germline, CDR1 is MNHEY, CDR2 SVGEGT. Between the trimmed V and J ends, which lost 0 bases and 4 bases, there was a span of 13 bases. CDR3 coding DNA: TGTGCCAGCAGTTACTCGCCCCACAGGCCGTACAATGAGCAGTTCTTC. Protein: CASSYSPHRPYNEQFF.

This clonotype has more than one count but fewer than ten. This chain connects TRBV20-1 to TRBJ1-2; possible D gene TRBD1, 5 bases. Germline CDR1 and CDR2: DFQATT and SNEGSKA (reference sequence). The CDR3 has 12 amino acids. V was shortened by 4 bases and J by 5 bases, with 11 bases between the two germline ends. Written as DNA, the CDR3 is TGCAGTGCTATAGGGACGGCTTATGGCTACACCTTC. This sequence encodes CSAIGTAYGYTF.

This clonotype occurred many times. The CDR3: CAISAGTSGRRAYNEQFF. As DNA, the CDR3 is TGTGCCATCAGTGCCGGGACTAGCGGGAGGAGGGCATACAATGAGCAGTTCTTC. The V gene is TRBV10-3, the J gene TRBJ2-1; 15 bases fit TRBD2. V was pared by 4 bases and J by 4 bases, with 8 bases of the junction left unmatched. Germline V lookup: CDR1 ENHRY, CDR2 SYGVKD. CDR3 length: 18 amino acids.

This clonotype was seen only a few times. The chain uses TRBV24-1 and TRBJ2-1; D is unresolved. Deletions cut 3 bases from V and 0 bases from J, with 8 bases between. This CDR3 is built from 15 residues. The germline V gene encodes CDR1 KGHDR and CDR2 SFDVKD. The chain's CDR3 is CATSDPLSSYNEQFF. The CDR3 nucleotides read TGTGCCACCAGTGATCCGTTGAGCTCCTACAATGAGCAGTTCTTC.

Only a few counts were recorded for this clonotype. This chain connects TRBV4-3 to TRBJ1-2; D is perhaps TRBD1 (6 bases). Trimming left V 0 bases short and J 4 bases short, with 12 bases between. Germline V gene sequence: CDR1 LGHNA, CDR2 YSLEER. This CDR3 comprises 15 residues. CDR3 nucleotide sequence: TGCGCCAGCAGCCAAGATACAGGGTCTGTCTATGGCTACACCTTC. Translation gives CASSQDTGSVYGYTF.

This clonotype was found many times. The chain uses TRBV6-5 and TRBJ1-1; TRBD1 might be the D (5 bases). Trimming took off 6 bases at V and 3 bases at J, with 11 bases between the two ends. CDR1 and CDR2 from the germline V gene are MNHEY and SVGAGI. The CDR3 contains 13 residues. Written as DNA, the CDR3 is TGTGCCAGCAGGTTCTTGGGGGACACTGAAGCTTTCTTT. Amino acid sequence: CASRFLGDTEAFF.

The V gene is TRBV3-1, the J gene TRBJ1-2; weak D call: TRBD1 (5 bases). Between the trimmed V and J ends, which lost 2 bases and 6 bases, there was a span of 16 bases. Germline assignment: CDR1 LGHDT and CDR2 YNNKEL (reference sequence). The CDR3 has 15 residues. CDR3 protein: CASSQFQGPTNGYTF. CDR3 sequence (DNA): TGTGCCAGCAGCCAATTTCAGGGCCCGACGAATGGCTACACCTTC.

This chain links TRBV7-8 with TRBJ2-5; no clear D. V gave up 7 bases and J gave up 5 bases, with 8 bases separating them. There are 11 residues in the CDR3. CDR1 is SGHVS and CDR2 is FQNEAQ in the germline V gene. The DNA for the CDR3 is TGTGCCAGCACCCACGGGGAGACCCAGTACTTC. It yields the protein CASTHGETQYF.

This clonotype was counted at least ten times. The chain employs TRBV3-1 and TRBJ2-1, with D possibly matching TRBD2 (5 bases). This CDR3 comprises 16 residues. CDR1 is LGHDT, CDR2 YNNKEL, per germline (reference sequence). V gave up 0 bases and J gave up 2 bases, with 11 bases separating them. The CDR3 coding sequence is TGTGCCAGCAGCCAAGATCGGCTAGCTGCCTACAATGAGCAGTTCTTC. This translates into CASSQDRLAAYNEQFF.

The chain is built from TRBV4-3 and TRBJ2-5, with 8 bases identical to TRBD2. The CDR3 loop spans 16 amino acids. Germline assignment: CDR1 LGHNA and CDR2 YSLEER. V gave up 1 base and J gave up 1 base; unmatched junction bases: 5. The CDR3 nucleotides read TGCGCCAGCAGCCAAGGATTTCGGGGGGGCCAAGAGACCCAGTACTTC. Its translation: CASSQGFRGGQETQYF.

This clonotype was observed a few times. The rearrangement links TRBV14 to TRBJ2-1, with D maybe TRBD2 (6 bases). Trimming took 5 bases from V and 3 from J, leaving 11 bases between them. Germline V gene sequence: CDR1 SGHDN, CDR2 FVKESK. The CDR3 sequence is 14 residues long. CDR3 region: CASSVRDFYNEQFF. The CDR3 bases are TGTGCCAGCAGCGTCAGGGACTTCTACAATGAGCAGTTCTTC.

This clonotype came up many times. The gene calls are TRBV27 and TRBJ1-5, with D maybe TRBD1 (5 bases). The germline V gene encodes CDR1 MNHEY and CDR2 SMNVEV (reference sequence). CDR3 size: 16 residues. V lost 5 bases to trimming and J lost 7 bases, with 21 bases between them. The CDR3 sequence is CASSTSGTPRGQPQHF. CDR3 nucleotide sequence: TGTGCCAGCAGTACGTCCGGGACCCCGAGGGGACAGCCCCAGCATTTT.